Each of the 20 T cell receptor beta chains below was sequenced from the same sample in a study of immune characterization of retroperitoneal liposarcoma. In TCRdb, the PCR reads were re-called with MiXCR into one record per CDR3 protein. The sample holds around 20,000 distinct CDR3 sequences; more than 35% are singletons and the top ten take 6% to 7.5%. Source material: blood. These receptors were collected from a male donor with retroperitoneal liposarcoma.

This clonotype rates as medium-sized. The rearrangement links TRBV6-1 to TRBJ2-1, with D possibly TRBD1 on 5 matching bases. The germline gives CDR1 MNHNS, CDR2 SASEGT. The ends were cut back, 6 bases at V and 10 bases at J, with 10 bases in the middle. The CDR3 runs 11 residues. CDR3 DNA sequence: TGTGCCAGCAGCACATGGGGCGAGCAGTTCTTC. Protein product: CASSTWGEQFF.

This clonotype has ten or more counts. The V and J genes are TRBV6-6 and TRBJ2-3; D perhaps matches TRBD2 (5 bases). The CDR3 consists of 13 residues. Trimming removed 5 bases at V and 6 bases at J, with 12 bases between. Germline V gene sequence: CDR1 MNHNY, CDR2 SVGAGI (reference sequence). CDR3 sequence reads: CASSRGSTDTQYF. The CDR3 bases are TGTGCCAGCAGTCGAGGGAGTACGGATACGCAGTATTTT.

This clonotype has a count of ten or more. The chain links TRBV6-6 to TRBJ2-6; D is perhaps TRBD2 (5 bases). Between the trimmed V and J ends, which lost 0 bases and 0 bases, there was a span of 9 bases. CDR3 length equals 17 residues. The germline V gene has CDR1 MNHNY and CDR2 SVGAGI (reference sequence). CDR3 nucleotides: TGTGCCAGCAGTTACTCGTTGGGGAGCTCTGGGGCCAACGTCCTGACTTTC. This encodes CASSYSLGSSGANVLTF.

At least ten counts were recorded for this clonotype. The CDR3 is CASTNRGPYYEQFF. The CDR3 DNA follows: TGTGCCAGCACCAACAGGGGTCCGTACTACGAGCAGTTCTTC. The chain couples TRBV12-3 or TRBV12-4 to TRBJ2-1, with TRBD1 matching over 7 bases. V trimming: 7 bases; J trimming: 10 bases; junction bases outside the gene matches: 13. CDR3 length: 14 residues.

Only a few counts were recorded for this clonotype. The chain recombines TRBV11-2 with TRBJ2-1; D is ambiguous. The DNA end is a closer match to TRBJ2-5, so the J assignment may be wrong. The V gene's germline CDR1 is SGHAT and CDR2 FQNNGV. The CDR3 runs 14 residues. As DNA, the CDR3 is TGTGCCAGCAGCTTAGCGGGCTCGGAAGAGACCCAGTACTTC. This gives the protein CASSLAGSEETQYF.

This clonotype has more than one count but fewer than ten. CDR3 coding DNA: TGTGCCGGGGGCAGGGCAGTGAATTCACCCCTCCACTTT. Protein sequence: CAGGRAVNSPLHF. The chain employs TRBV6-1 and TRBJ1-6; a weak D match, TRBD1 (6 bases). This CDR3 has 13 residues. The germline gives CDR1 MNHNS, CDR2 SASEGT. The V gene lost 11 bases and the J gene lost 7 bases, with 15 bases spanning the gap.

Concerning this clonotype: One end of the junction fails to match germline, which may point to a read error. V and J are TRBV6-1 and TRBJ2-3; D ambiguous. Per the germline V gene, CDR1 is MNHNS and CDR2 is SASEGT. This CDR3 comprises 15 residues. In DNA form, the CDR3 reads TGCGCCAGCAGCCCTAGACGGACGGAGCAAGATACGCAGTATTTT. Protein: CASSPRRTEQDTQYF.

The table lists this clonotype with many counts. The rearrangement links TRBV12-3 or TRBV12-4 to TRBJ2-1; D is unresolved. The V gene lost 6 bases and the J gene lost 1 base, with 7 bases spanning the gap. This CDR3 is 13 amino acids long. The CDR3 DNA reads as TGTGCCAGCAGGATCCGATCCTACAATGAGCAGTTCTTC. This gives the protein CASRIRSYNEQFF.

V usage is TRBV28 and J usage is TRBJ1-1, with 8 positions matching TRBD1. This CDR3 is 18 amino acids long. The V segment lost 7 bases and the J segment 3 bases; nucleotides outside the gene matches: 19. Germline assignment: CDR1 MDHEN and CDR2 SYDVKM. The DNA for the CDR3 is TGTGCCAGCAACGAGTCAGGGGGCGGAAAATCCTGGGACACTGAAGCTTTCTTT. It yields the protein CASNESGGGKSWDTEAFF. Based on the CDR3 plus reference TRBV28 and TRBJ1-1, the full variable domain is DVKVTQSSRYLVKRTGEKVFLECVQDMDHENMFWYRQDPGLGLRLIYFSYDVKMKEKGDIPEGYSVSREKKERFSLILESASTNQTSMYLCASNESGGGKSWDTEAFFGQGTRLTVV.

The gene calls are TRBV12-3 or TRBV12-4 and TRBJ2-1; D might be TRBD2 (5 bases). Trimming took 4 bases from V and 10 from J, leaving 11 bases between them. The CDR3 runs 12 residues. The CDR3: CASSYGIGEQFF. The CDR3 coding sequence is TGTGCCAGCAGTTACGGGATTGGCGAGCAGTTCTTC.

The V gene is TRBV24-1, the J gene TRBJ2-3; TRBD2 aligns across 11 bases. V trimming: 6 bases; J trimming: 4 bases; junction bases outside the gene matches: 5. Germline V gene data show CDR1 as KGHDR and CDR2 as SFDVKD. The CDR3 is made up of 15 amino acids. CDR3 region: CATSRGLAAADTQYF. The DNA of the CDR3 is TGTGCCACCAGTAGGGGACTAGCGGCGGCAGATACGCAGTATTTT.

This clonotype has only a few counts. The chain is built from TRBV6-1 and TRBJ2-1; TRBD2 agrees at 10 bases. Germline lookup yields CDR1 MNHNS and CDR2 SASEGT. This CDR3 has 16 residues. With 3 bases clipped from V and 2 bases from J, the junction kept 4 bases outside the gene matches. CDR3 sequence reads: CASSEVAGGTYNEQFF. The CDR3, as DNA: TGTGCCAGCAGTGAGGTAGCGGGAGGAACCTACAATGAGCAGTTCTTC.

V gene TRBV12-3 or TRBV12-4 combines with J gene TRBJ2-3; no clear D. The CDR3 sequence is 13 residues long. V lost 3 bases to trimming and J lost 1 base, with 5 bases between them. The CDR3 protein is CASSLSRTDTQYF. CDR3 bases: TGTGCCAGCAGTTTGTCTCGCACAGATACGCAGTATTTT.

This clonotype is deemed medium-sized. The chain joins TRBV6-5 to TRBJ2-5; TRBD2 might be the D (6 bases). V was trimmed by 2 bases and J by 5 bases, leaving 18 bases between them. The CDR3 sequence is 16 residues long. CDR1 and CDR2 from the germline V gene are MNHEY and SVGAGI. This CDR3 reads CASSYRLDSGGETQYF. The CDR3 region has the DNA TGTGCCAGCAGTTACCGGCTAGACAGTGGAGGGGAGACCCAGTACTTC.

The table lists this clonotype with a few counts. The CDR3 DNA reads as TGTGCCAGCAGTTTAAGAGGGGTTGGTGCCAAAAACATTCAGTTCTTC. Its protein is CASSLRGVGAKNIQFF. The V and J genes are TRBV12-3 or TRBV12-4 and TRBJ2-1; D possibly uses TRBD1 or TRBD2 (5 bases each). This CDR3 comprises 16 residues. Trimming shortened V by 2 bases and J by 13 bases, and 24 bases separated the two germline ends.

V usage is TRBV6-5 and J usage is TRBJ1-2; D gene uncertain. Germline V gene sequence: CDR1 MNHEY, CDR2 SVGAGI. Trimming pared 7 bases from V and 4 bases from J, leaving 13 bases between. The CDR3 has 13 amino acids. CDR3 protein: CASTLDLGYGYTF. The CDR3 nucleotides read TGTGCCAGCACCCTCGACCTGGGCTATGGCTACACCTTC.

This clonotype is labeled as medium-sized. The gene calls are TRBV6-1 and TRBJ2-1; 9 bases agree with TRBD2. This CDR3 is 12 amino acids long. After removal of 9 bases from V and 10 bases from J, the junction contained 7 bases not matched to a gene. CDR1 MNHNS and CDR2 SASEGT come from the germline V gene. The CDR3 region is CASSLRGGEQFF. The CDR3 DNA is TGTGCCAGTAGCTTGCGGGGGGGAGAGCAGTTCTTC.

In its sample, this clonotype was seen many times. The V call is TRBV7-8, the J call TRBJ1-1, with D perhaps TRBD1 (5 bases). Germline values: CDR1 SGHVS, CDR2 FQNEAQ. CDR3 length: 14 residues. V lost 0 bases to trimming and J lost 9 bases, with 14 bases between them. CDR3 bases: TGTGCCAGCAGCTTAGCAGGGGCGGGACCCAAAGCTTTCTTT. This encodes CASSLAGAGPKAFF.

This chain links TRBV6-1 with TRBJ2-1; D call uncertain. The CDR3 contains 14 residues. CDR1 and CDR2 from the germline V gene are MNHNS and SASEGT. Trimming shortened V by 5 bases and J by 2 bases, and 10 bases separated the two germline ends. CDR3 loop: CASSPPLPYNEQFF. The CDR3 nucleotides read TGTGCCAGCAGTCCCCCGTTGCCCTACAATGAGCAGTTCTTC.

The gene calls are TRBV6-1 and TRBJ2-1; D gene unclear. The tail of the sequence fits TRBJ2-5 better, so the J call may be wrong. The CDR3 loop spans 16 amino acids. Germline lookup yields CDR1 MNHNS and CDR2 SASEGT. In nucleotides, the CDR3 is TGTGCCAGCAGTGAAATTCGGTACGGCCCCCTCCAGACCCAGTACTTC. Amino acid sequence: CASSEIRYGPLQTQYF.